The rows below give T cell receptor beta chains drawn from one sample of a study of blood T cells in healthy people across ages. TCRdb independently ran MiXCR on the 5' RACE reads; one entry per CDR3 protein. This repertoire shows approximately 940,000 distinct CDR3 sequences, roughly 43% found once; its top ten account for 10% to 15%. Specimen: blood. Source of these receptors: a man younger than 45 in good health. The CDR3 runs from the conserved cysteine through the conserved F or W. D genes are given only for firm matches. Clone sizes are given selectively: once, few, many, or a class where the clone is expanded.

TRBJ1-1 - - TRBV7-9 CASSLAKGSTEAFF TGTGCCAGCAGCTTAGCGAAAGGGAGCACTGAAGCTTTCTTT
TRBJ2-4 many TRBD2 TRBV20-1 CSVPYGAGGLAGALAKNIQYF TGCAGTGTTCCCTACGGGGCAGGAGGTCTAGCGGGGGCCTTAGCCAAAAACATTCAGTACTTC
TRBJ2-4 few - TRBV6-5 CASREQGVTKNIQYF TGTGCCAGCAGGGAACAAGGGGTAACCAAAAACATTCAGTACTTC
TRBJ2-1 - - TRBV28 CASSRAFGASYNEQFF TGTGCCAGCAGCCGCGCCTTTGGAGCCTCCTACAATGAGCAGTTCTTC
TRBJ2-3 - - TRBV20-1 CSASLIRGGTDTQYF TGCAGTGCTAGTTTGATTCGGGGCGGCACAGATACGCAGTATTTT
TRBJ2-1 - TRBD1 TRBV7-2 CASSSDRGIYNEQFF TGTGCCAGCAGTTCGGACAGGGGAATCTACAATGAGCAGTTCTTC
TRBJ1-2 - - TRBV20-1 CSASPGGANYGYTF TGCAGTGCTAGCCCCGGCGGAGCTAACTATGGCTACACCTTC
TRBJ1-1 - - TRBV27 CASRGERYTEAFF TGTGCCAGCAGGGGGGAGCGGTACACTGAAGCTTTCTTT
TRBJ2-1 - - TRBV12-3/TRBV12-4 CASTQLLLRGPSNEQFF TGTGCCAGCACCCAACTCCTCTTGCGGGGGCCGTCCAATGAGCAGTTCTTC
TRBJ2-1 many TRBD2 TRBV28 CASRGGSYNEQFF TGTGCCAGCAGGGGGGGGTCCTACAATGAGCAGTTCTTC
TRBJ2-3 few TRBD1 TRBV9 CASSVAVQGAQDTQYF TGTGCCAGCAGCGTAGCAGTGCAGGGGGCGCAGGATACGCAGTATTTT
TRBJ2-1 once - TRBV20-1 CSASHREPYNEQFF TGCAGTGCCTCCCACAGGGAACCCTACAATGAGCAGTTCTTC
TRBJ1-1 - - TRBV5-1 CASSFGQGSGEDTEAFF TGCGCCAGCAGCTTCGGGCAGGGGAGTGGTGAGGACACTGAAGCTTTCTTT
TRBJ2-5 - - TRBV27 CASSSSSWEQYF TGTGCCAGCAGTTCCTCTAGTTGGGAGCAGTACTTC
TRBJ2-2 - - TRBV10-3 CAISEDDRADTGELFF TGTGCCATCAGTGAGGACGACCGAGCGGACACCGGGGAGCTGTTTTTT
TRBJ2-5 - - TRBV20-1 CSARRTAQETQYF TGCAGTGCTAGACGGACAGCACAAGAGACCCAGTACTTC
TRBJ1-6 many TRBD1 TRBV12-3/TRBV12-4 CASRLSRTGIPSRNSPLHF TGTGCCAGCAGACTCAGTCGGACAGGTATTCCCTCGCGGAATTCACCCCTCCACTTT
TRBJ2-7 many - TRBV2 CASSGDSYEQYF TGTGCCAGCAGTGGTGATTCCTACGAGCAGTACTTC
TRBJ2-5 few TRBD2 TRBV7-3 CASSLTAGEETQYF TGTGCCAGCAGCTTAACAGCGGGGGAAGAGACCCAGTACTTC
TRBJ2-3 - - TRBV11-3 CASSLGVGVATDTQYF TGTGCCAGCAGCTTAGGGGTGGGGGTCGCCACAGATACGCAGTATTTT
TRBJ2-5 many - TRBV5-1 CASSAQETQYF TGTGCCAGCAGCGCTCAAGAGACCCAGTACTTC
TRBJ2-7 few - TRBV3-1 CASSQEMHPYEQYF TGTGCCAGCAGCCAGGAGATGCATCCCTACGAGCAGTACTTC
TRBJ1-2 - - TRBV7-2 CASSLARRENYGYTF TGTGCCAGCAGCTTAGCGCGCAGGGAGAACTATGGCTACACCTTC
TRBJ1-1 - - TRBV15 CATSRDVRNTEAFF TGTGCCACCAGCAGAGATGTGAGGAACACTGAAGCTTTCTTT
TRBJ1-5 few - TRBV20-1 CSARQGTQSQPQHF TGCAGTGCTAGACAAGGCACCCAAAGCCAGCCCCAGCATTTT
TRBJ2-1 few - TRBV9 CASSVVGTYNEQFF TGTGCCAGCAGCGTAGTGGGGACTTACAATGAGCAGTTCTTC
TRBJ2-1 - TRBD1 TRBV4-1 CASKPGTGGLYEQFF TGCGCCAGCAAACCCGGGACAGGGGGCTTGTATGAGCAGTTCTTC
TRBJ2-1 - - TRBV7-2 CASSRQQASSNNEQFF TGTGCCAGCAGCCGTCAACAGGCGAGCTCCAACAATGAGCAGTTCTTC
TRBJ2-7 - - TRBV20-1 CSAAGRTLSYEQYF TGCAGTGCTGCTGGCCGGACCCTCTCCTACGAGCAGTACTTC
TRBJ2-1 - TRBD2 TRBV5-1 CASSLVAGGFFEQFF TGCGCCAGCAGCTTGGTAGCGGGGGGGTTCTTTGAGCAGTTCTTC
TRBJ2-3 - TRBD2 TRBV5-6 CASSLGAAGADTQYF TGTGCCAGCAGCTTGGGGGCTGCGGGGGCAGATACGCAGTATTTT
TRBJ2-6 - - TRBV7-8 CASGQGYSGANVLTF TGTGCCAGCGGTCAGGGATACTCTGGGGCCAACGTCCTGACTTTC
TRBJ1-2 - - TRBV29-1 CSVEKRAGSSYTF TGCAGCGTTGAAAAACGGGCAGGCAGCAGCTACACCTTC
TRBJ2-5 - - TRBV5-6 CASSRDTRFRTQYF TGTGCCAGCAGCCGGGACACCCGGTTTAGGACCCAGTACTTC
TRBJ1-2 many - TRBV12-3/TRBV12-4 CASSSGGGYGYTF TGTGCCAGCAGCTCCGGGGGAGGCTATGGCTACACCTTC
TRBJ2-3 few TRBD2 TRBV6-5 CASSSLAGKAPPNTQYF TGTGCCAGCAGTTCGCTAGCGGGGAAGGCCCCCCCGAATACGCAGTATTTT
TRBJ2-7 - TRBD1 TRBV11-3 CASSLETGDFYEQYF TGTGCCAGCAGCTTAGAGACAGGGGATTTCTACGAGCAGTACTTC
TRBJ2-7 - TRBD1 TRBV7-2 CASSLDGTGSAYEQYF TGTGCCAGCAGCTTAGACGGGACAGGGTCTGCCTACGAGCAGTACTTC
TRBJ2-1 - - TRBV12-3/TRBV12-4 CASSYRQGGEGEQFF TGTGCCAGCAGTTATCGGCAGGGGGGTGAAGGTGAGCAGTTCTTC
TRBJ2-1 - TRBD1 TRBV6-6 CASSYRPLPGQSEQFF TGTGCCAGCAGTTACCGGCCCCTACCGGGACAGAGTGAGCAGTTCTTC
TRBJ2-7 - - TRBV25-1 CASSEWWDEQYF TGTGCCAGCAGTGAATGGTGGGACGAGCAGTACTTC